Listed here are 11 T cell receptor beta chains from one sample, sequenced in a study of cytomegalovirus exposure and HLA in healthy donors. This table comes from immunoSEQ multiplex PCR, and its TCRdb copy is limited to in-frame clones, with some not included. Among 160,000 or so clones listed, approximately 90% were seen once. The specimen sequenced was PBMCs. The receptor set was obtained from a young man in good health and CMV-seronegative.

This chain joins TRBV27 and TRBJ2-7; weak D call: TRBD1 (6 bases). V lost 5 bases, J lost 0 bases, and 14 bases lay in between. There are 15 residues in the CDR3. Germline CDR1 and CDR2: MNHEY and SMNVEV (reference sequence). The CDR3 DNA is TGTGCCAGCAGTAGGGACATTGGGAGCTCCTACGAGCAGTACTTC. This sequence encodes CASSRDIGSSYEQYF.

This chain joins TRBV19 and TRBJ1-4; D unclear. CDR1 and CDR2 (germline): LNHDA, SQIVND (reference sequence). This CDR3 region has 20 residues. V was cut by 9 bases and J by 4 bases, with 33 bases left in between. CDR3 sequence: CASHPNRPVREGLRNEKLFF. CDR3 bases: TGTGCCAGCCACCCCAACCGTCCAGTTCGGGAGGGCCTGCGTAATGAAAAACTGTTTTTT.

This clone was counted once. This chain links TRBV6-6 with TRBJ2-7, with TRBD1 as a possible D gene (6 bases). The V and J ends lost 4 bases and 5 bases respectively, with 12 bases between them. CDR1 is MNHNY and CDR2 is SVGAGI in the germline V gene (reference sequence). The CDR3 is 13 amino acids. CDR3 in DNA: TGTGCCAGCAGTTTAGTTCAGGGGAACGAGCAGTACTTC. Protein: CASSLVQGNEQYF.

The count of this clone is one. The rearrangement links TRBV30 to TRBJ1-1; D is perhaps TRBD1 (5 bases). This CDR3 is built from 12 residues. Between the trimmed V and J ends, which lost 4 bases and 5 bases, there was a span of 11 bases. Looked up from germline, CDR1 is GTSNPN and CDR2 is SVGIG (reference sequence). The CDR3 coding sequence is TGTGCCTGGATTCAAGGGGTTACTGAAGCTTTCTTT. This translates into CAWIQGVTEAFF.

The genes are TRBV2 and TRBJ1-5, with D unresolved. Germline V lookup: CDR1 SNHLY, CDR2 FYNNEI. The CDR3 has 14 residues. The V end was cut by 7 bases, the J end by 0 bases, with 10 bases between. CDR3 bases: TGTGCCAGCAATGGAGGGCTTAGCAATCAGCCCCAGCATTTT. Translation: CASNGGLSNQPQHF.

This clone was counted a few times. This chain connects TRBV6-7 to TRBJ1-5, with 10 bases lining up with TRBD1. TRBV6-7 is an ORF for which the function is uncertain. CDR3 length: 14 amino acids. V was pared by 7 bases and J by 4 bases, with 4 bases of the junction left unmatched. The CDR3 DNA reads TGTGCCAGCAACGACAGGGGGCGGAATCAGCCCCAGCATTTT. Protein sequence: CASNDRGRNQPQHF.

The CDR3 DNA is TGTGCCAGCAGCTTAACGACAGGGGGGAACACTGAAGCTTTCTTT. This translates into CASSLTTGGNTEAFF. The chain joins TRBV11-2 to TRBJ1-1; 9 nucleotides line up with TRBD1. CDR3 length equals 15 residues. Germline CDR1 SGHAT, CDR2 FQNNGV. J gave up 1 base and V 2 bases, and 2 bases lay outside the gene matches.

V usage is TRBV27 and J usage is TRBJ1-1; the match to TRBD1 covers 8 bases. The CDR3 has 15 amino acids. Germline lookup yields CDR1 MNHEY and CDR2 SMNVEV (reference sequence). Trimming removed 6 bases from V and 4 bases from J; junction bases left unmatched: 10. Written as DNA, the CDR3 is TGTGCCAGCAGAAACACAGGGGGAGGGGTCACTGAAGCTTTCTTT. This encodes CASRNTGGGVTEAFF.

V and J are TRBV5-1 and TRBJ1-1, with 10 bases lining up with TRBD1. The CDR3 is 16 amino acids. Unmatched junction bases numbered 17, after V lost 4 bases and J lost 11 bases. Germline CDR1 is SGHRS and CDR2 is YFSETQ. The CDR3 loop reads CASSTPPGQGTPVAFF. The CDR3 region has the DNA TGCGCCAGCAGCACCCCCCCGGGACAGGGGACCCCAGTGGCTTTCTTT.

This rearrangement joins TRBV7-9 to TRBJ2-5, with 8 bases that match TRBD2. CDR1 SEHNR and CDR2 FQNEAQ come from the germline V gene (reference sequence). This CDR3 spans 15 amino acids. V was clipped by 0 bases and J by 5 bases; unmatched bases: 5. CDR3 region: CASSLAAGGWETQYF. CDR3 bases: TGTGCCAGCAGCTTAGCTGCGGGAGGCTGGGAGACCCAGTACTTC.

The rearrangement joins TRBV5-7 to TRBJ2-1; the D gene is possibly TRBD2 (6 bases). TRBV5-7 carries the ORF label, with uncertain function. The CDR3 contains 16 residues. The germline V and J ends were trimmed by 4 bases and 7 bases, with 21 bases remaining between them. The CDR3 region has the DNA TGTGCCAGCAGCGCCCATGGCGGGACCGGAGGTAATGAGCAGTTCTTC. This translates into CASSAHGGTGGNEQFF.